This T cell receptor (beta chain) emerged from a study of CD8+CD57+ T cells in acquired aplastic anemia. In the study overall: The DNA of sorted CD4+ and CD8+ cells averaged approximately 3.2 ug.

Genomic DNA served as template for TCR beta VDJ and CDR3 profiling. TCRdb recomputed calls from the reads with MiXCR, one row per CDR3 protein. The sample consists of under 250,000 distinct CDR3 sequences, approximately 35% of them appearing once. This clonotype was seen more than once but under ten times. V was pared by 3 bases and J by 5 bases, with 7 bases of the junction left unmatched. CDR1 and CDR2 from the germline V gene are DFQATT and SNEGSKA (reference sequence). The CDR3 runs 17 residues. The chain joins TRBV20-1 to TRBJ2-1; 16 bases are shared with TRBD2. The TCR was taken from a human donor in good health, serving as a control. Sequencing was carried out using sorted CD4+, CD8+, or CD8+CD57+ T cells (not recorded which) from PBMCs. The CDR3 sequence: CSASAGTSGGVNNEQFF. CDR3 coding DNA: TGCAGTGCTAGCGCGGGGACTAGCGGGGGGGTTAACAATGAGCAGTTCTTC.